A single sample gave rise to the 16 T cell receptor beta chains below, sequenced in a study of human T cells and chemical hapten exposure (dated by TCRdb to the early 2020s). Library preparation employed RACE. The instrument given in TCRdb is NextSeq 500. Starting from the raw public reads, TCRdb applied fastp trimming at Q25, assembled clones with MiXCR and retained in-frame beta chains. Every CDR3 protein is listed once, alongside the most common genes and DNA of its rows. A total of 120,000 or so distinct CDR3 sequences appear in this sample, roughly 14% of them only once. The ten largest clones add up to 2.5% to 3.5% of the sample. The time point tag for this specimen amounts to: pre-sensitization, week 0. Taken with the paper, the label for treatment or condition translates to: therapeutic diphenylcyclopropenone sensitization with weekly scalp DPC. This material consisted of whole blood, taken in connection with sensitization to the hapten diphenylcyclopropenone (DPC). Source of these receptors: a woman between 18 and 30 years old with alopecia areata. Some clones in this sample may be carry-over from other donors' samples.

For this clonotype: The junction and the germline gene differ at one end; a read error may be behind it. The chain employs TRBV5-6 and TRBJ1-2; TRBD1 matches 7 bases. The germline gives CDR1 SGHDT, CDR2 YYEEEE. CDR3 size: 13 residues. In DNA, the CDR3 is TGTGCCAGCAGCTTACGGGACAGCTATGACTACACCTTC. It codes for CASSLRDSYDYTF.

The CDR3 coding sequence is TGTGCCAGCAGCTTAGCAGGGGCGGATTACAATCAGCCCCAGCATTTT. It codes for CASSLAGADYNQPQHF. V gene TRBV7-2 combines with J gene TRBJ1-5; weak D call: TRBD1 (5 bases). Trimming shortened V by 0 bases and J by 3 bases, and 12 bases separated the two germline ends. The CDR3 loop spans 16 amino acids. Looked up from germline, CDR1 is SGHTA and CDR2 is FQGNSA.

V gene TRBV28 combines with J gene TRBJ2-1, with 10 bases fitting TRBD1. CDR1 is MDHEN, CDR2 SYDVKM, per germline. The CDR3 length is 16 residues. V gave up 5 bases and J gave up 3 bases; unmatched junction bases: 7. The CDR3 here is CASSTTGGPIYNEQFF. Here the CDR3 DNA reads TGTGCCAGCAGTACGACAGGGGGCCCAATCTACAATGAGCAGTTCTTC. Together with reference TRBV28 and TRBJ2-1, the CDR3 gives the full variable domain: DVKVTQSSRYLVKRTGEKVFLECVQDMDHENMFWYRQDPGLGLRLIYFSYDVKMKEKGDIPEGYSVSREKKERFSLILESASTNQTSMYLCASSTTGGPIYNEQFFGPGTRLTVL.

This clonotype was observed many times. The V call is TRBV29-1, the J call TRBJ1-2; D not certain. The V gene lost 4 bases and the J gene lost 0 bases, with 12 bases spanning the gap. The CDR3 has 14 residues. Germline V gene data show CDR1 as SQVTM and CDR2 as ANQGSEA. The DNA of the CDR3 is TGCAGCGTTGGCCCGCTGGAACCTAACTATGGCTACACCTTC. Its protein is CSVGPLEPNYGYTF.

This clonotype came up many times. DNA of the CDR3: TGCAGTGCTAGAGGCCAGGGGGCCCACATTCAGTACTTC. This encodes CSARGQGAHIQYF. J is TRBJ2-4 and V is TRBV20-1; 8 positions agree with TRBD1. Germline-derived CDR1 and CDR2 are DFQATT and SNEGSKA (reference sequence). This CDR3 has 13 residues. V shed 1 base, J shed 8 bases, and the junction held 4 bases outside the gene matches.

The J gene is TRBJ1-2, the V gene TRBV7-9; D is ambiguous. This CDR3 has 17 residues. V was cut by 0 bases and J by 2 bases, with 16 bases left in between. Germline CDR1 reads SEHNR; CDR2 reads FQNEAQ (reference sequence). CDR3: CASSLALDGPPNYGYTF. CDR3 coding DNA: TGTGCCAGCAGCTTAGCGCTGGATGGGCCTCCAAACTATGGCTACACCTTC.

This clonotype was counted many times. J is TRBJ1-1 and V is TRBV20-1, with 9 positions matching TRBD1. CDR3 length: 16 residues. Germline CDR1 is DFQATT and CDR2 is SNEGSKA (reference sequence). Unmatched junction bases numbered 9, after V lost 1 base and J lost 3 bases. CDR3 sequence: CSARARQGGKYTEAFF. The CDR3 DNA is TGCAGTGCTAGAGCCCGACAGGGGGGAAAGTACACTGAAGCTTTCTTT.

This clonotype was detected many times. As DNA, the CDR3 is TGCAGCGCTGGAGAGGCAGGTGGCTACACCTTC. It codes for CSAGEAGGYTF. The chain employs TRBV29-1 and TRBJ1-2; no firm D call. CDR3 length: 11 amino acids. CDR1 and CDR2 (germline): SQVTM, ANQGSEA. The ends were cut back, 7 bases at V and 7 bases at J, with 13 bases in the middle.

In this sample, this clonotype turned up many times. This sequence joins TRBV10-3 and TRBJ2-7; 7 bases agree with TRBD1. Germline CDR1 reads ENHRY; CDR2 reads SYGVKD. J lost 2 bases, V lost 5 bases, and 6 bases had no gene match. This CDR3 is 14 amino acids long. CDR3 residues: CAISSRQGTYEQYF. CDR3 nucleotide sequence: TGTGCCATCAGTTCCCGACAGGGAACCTACGAGCAGTACTTC.

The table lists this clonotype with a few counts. The CDR3 sequence: CASSEQGARAQFF. The CDR3 bases are TGTGCCAGCAGTGAACAGGGGGCAAGGGCGCAGTTCTTC. J is TRBJ2-1 and V is TRBV6-4, with TRBD1 matching 9 bases. There are 13 residues in the CDR3. Germline assignment: CDR1 MRHNA and CDR2 SNTAGT. V trimming: 3 bases; J trimming: 12 bases; junction bases outside the gene matches: 6.

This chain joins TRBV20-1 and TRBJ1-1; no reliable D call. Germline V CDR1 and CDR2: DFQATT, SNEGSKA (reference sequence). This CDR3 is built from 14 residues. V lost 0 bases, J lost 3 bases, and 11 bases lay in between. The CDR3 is CSARDVSSYTEAFF. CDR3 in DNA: TGCAGTGCTAGAGATGTCAGTAGCTACACTGAAGCTTTCTTT.

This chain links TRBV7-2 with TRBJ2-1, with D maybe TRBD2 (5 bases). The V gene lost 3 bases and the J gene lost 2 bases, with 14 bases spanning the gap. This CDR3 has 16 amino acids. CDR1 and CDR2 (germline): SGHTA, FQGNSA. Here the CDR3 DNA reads TGTGCCAGCAGCTTCCCCCCGGGGAAGACCTACAATGAGCAGTTCTTC. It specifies CASSFPPGKTYNEQFF. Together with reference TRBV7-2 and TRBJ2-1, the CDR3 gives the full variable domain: GAGVSQSPSNKVTEKGKDVELRCDPISGHTALYWYRQSLGQGLEFLIYFQGNSAPDKSGLPSDRFSAERTGGSVSTLTIQRTQQEDSAVYLCASSFPPGKTYNEQFFGPGTRLTVL.

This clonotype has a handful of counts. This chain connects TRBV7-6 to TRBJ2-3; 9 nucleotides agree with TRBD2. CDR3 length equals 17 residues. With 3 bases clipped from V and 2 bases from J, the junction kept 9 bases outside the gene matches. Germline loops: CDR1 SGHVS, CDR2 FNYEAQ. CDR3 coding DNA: TGTGCCAGCAGCTTTCCCCGGCGGGGGGGCCCCACAGATACGCAGTATTTT. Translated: CASSFPRRGGPTDTQYF.

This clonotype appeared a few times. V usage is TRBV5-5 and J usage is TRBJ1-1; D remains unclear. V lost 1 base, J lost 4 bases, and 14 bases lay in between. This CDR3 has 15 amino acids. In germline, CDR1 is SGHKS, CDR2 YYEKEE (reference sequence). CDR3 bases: TGTGCCAGCAGCTTGTTCGGCCGACCTGGCACTGAAGCTTTCTTT. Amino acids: CASSLFGRPGTEAFF.

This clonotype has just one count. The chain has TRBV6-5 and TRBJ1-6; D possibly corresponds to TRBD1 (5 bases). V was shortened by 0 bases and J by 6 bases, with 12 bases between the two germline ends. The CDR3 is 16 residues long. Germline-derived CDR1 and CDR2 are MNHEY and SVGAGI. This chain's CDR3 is CASSYSGVQANSPLHF. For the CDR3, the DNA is TGTGCCAGCAGTTACTCGGGGGTCCAGGCTAATTCACCCCTCCACTTT.

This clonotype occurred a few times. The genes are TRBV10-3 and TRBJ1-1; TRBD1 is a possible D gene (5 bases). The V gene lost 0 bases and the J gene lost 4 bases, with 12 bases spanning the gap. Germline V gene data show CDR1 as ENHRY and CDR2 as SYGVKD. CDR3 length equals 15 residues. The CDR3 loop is CAISESDNRVTEAFF. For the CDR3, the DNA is TGTGCCATCAGTGAGTCGGACAATAGGGTCACTGAAGCTTTCTTT.